These 4 T cell receptor beta chains originate from one sample sequenced in a study of blood T cells in healthy people across ages. Through a sample-barcoded 5' primer and a J-beta primer mix, a second PCR was run for roughly 6 to 11 cycles. MiXCR, applied by TCRdb to the 5' RACE reads, yields one record per CDR3 protein. The sample has hundreds of thousands of distinct CDR3 sequences; 56% are singletons. The material sequenced was blood. The source of these receptors is a man aged 35-49 years in good health.

This clonotype occurred many times. This rearrangement joins TRBV5-1 to TRBJ2-6; D is unclear. This CDR3 has 17 residues. Trimming took 3 bases from V and 0 from J, leaving 13 bases between them. Germline loops: CDR1 SGHRS, CDR2 YFSETQ. CDR3 bases: TGCGCCAGCAGCTCCATGACAAGTTCCTCTGGGGCCAACGTCCTGACTTTC. As protein: CASSSMTSSSGANVLTF.

The rearrangement uses TRBV25-1 and TRBJ2-3; 11 positions agree with TRBD2. Unmatched junction bases numbered 4, after V lost 6 bases and J lost 5 bases. This CDR3 region has 14 residues. The germline V gene encodes CDR1 MGHDK and CDR2 SYGVNS. This chain's CDR3 is CASSDLAGGDTQYF. Here the CDR3 DNA reads TGTGCCAGCAGCGACCTAGCGGGGGGAGATACGCAGTATTTT.

The V call is TRBV7-2, the J call TRBJ2-7, with 7 bases lining up with TRBD1. Germline V gene sequence: CDR1 SGHTA, CDR2 FQGNSA. The trim removed 1 base at V and 3 bases at J, leaving 6 bases unmatched. There are 15 residues in the CDR3. CDR3 sequence (DNA): TGTGCCAGCAGCTTAGGACCGGGACAGATCTACGAGCAGTACTTC. This sequence encodes CASSLGPGQIYEQYF.

This clonotype was observed once. The chain recombines TRBV4-2 with TRBJ2-1; D might be TRBD1 (6 bases). This CDR3 is built from 13 residues. The V end lost 6 bases, the J end lost 4 bases, and 10 bases lay between the germline ends. Germline assignment: CDR1 LGHNA and CDR2 YNFKEQ. In DNA form, the CDR3 reads TGTGCCAGCAGAAAGGACAGATACAATGAGCAGTTCTTC. This translates into CASRKDRYNEQFF.